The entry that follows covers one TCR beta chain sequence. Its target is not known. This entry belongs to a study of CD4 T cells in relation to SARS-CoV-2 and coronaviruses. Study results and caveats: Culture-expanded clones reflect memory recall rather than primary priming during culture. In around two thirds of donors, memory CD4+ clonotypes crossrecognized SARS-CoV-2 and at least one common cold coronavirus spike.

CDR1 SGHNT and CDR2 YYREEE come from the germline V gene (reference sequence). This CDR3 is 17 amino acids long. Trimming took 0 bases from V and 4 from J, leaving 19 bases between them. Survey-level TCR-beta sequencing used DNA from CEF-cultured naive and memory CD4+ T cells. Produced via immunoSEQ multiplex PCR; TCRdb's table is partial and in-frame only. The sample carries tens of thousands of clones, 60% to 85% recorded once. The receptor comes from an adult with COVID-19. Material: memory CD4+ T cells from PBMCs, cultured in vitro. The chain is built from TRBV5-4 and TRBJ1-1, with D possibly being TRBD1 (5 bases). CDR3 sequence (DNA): TGTGCCAGCAGCTTGGTGGTCTTCGGACGGGGCAGCACTGAAGCTTTCTTT. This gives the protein CASSLVVFGRGSTEAFF.